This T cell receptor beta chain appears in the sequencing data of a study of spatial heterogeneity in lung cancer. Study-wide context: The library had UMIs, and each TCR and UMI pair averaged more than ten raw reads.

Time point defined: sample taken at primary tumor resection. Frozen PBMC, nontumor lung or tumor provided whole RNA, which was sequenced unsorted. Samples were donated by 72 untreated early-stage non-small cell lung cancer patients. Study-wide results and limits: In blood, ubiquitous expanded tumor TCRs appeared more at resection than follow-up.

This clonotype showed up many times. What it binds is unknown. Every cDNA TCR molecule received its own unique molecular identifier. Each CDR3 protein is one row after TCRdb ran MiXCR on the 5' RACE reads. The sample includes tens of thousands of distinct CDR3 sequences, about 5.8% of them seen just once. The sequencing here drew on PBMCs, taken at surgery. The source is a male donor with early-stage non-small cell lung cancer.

The CDR3 nucleotides are TGTGCCAGCAGCCAACAGACCTTCACTGAAGCTTTCTTT. Protein sequence: CASSQQTFTEAFF. The chain carries TRBV7-2 and TRBJ1-1; D ambiguous. The germline V and J ends were trimmed by 5 bases and 4 bases, with 11 bases remaining between them. Germline CDR1 reads SGHTA; CDR2 reads FQGNSA. There are 13 residues in the CDR3.